The clone carrying this T cell receptor (beta chain) has a count of ten or more. Its antigen is not known. Germline lookup yields CDR1 ENHRY and CDR2 SYGVKD. V lost 4 bases and J lost 7, with 17 bases in between. The CDR3 consists of 15 residues. PCR was performed a second time for roughly 7 to 11 cycles using a sample-barcoded 5' primer and a J-beta primer mix. TCRdb reanalysed the 5' RACE reads using MiXCR and keeps one entry per CDR3 protein. Among about 1.7 million distinct CDR3 sequences listed, 28% were seen once. The data were taken from a study of blood T cells in healthy people across ages. Findings and caveats of the study: Among long-lived donors, naive CD4+ cells were more numerous and diversity higher than in aged donors.

This TCR came from a woman aged 25 to 39 in good health. Material for sequencing was blood. V gene TRBV10-3 combines with J gene TRBJ2-4; a possible D gene is TRBD2 (7 bases). The DNA for the CDR3 is TGTGCCATCAGTGGAGGGGGAGGGGAACGTAACATTCAGTACTTC. Residues: CAISGGGGERNIQYF.